This T cell receptor beta chain was identified in a study of graft-versus-host responses after intestinal transplantation. Study details: The recipients all started with anti-thymocyte globulin induction and then took tacrolimus and steroids for 3 to 4 years.

General study findings and limits: Early after transplant, HvG clones declined as circulating GvH clones peaked. Those patients showing graft-donor T cell macrochimerism displayed high graft-versus-host to host-versus-graft clonal ratios in allografts.

The culture paired about 200,000 irradiated violet-dye-labeled stimulators with about 200,000 CFSE-labeled responders. Repertoires were generated with immunoSEQ multiplex PCR, while TCRdb's copy carries only in-frame clones and drops some. The repertoire consists of approximately 15,000 clones, with about 31% occurring once and the leading ten covering 2% to 3%. Germline trimming cut 3 bases from V and 1 base from J; bases unmatched to any gene: 6. The germline V gene encodes CDR1 KGHSY and CDR2 FQNENV. This CDR3 region has 16 residues. The receptor's source is a human patient who received an intestinal transplant. Sequences were derived from alloreactive CD8+ T cells from a mixed lymphocyte reaction culture, sampled before intestinal transplant. The subset is: CFSE-low proliferating T cells sorted from roughly six-day pre-transplant mixed lymphocyte reaction (GvH or HvG direction). The chain links TRBV16 to TRBJ2-7; 10 nucleotides line up with TRBD1. The CDR3 loop reads CASSHLPGQGSYEQYF. CDR3 coding DNA: TGTGCCAGCAGCCATCTCCCGGGACAGGGGTCCTACGAGCAGTACTTC.